One and the same sample provided the 16 T cell receptor beta chains below, sequenced in a study of blood T cell repertoires in COVID-19. Assay used: immunoSEQ multiplex PCR; TCRdb lists only in-frame clones, some missing. The repertoire consists of roughly 200,000 clones, with around nine tenths occurring once and the leading ten covering around 6.6%. Input material: peripheral blood. The origin of the receptors is a man in his forties or fifties with acute or convalescent COVID-19.

The genes are TRBV3-1 (or the pseudogene TRBV3-2) and TRBJ1-1; TRBD1 matches 9 bases. The trim removed 3 bases at V and 0 bases at J, leaving 11 bases unmatched. The CDR3 totals 18 residues. Looked up from germline, CDR1 is LGHDT and CDR2 is YNNKEL (reference sequence). CDR3 nucleotide sequence: TGTGCCAGCAGCCAGCGAATCCGGGACAGGGTCATGAACACTGAAGCTTTCTTT. Translated: CASSQRIRDRVMNTEAFF.

This clone was found once. This chain connects TRBV7-9 to TRBJ2-5; 8 nucleotides agree with TRBD1. Germline CDR1 SEHNR, CDR2 FQNEAQ (reference sequence). V shed 0 bases and J 5 bases; nucleotides not matched to a gene: 8. This CDR3 spans 16 amino acids. CDR3 nucleotide sequence: TGTGCCAGCAGCTTAGCGCAGGGGGCGGTTGGGGAGACCCAGTACTTC. Translating gives CASSLAQGAVGETQYF.

The chain joins TRBV2 to TRBJ2-3, with unresolved D. The CDR3 totals 12 residues. Deletions cut 3 bases from V and 3 bases from J, with 4 bases between. CDR1 and CDR2 (germline): SNHLY, FYNNEI. CDR3 region: CASSDLTDTQYF. In DNA form, the CDR3 reads TGTGCCAGCAGTGACCTTACAGATACGCAGTATTTT.

The gene calls are TRBV6-5 and TRBJ1-6; perhaps TRBD1 as D (5 bases). The V end was cut by 0 bases, the J end by 10 bases, with 10 bases between. The CDR3 is 14 amino acids. Germline values: CDR1 MNHEY, CDR2 SVGAGI. The CDR3 region has the DNA TGTGCCAGCAGTTACTCAACCAGGGAATCACCCCTCCACTTT. Translated: CASSYSTRESPLHF.

This rearrangement joins TRBV7-9 to TRBJ1-5; D remains unclear. The V end lost 5 bases, the J end lost 2 bases, and 16 bases lay between the germline ends. The CDR3 has 16 amino acids. Germline V gene lookup returns CDR1 SEHNR and CDR2 FQNEAQ (reference sequence). CDR3 nucleotides: TGTGCCAGCAGCCCCAGCCTCGGAGCTGGCAATCAGCCCCAGCATTTT. Translated: CASSPSLGAGNQPQHF.

The chain joins TRBV9 to TRBJ1-1; D not resolved. V gave up 4 bases and J gave up 1 base, with 14 bases separating them. The CDR3 spans 15 residues. Per germline, CDR1 SGDLS and CDR2 YYNGEE. The CDR3 DNA reads as TGTGCCAGCAGCCCGCACAATTACAGGAACACTGAAGCTTTCTTT. It specifies CASSPHNYRNTEAFF.

The chain links TRBV14 to TRBJ2-7, with 8 bases identical to TRBD1. Germline CDR1 SGHDN, CDR2 FVKESK. This CDR3 region has 13 residues. V lost 4 bases and J lost 7; bases outside the gene matches: 6. CDR3 amino acids: CASSPQGAQEQYF. The CDR3 DNA reads as TGTGCCAGCAGCCCTCAGGGGGCGCAAGAGCAGTACTTC.

This chain joins TRBV6-5 and TRBJ1-2; TRBD1 might be the D (6 bases). CDR3 length: 13 residues. The germline V gene has CDR1 MNHEY and CDR2 SVGAGI. Trimming took off 5 bases at V and 8 bases at J, with 15 bases between the two ends. The CDR3 spells CASSTRQVYGYTF. Here the CDR3 DNA reads TGTGCCAGCAGTACACGACAGGTTTACGGCTACACCTTC.

The CDR3 nucleotides are TGCGCCAGCAGCCAAGACAGGGGCGGAAAACTGTTTTTT. It translates to CASSQDRGGKLFF. The J gene is TRBJ1-4, the V gene TRBV4-3; a possible D gene is TRBD1 (6 bases). Germline V gene data show CDR1 as LGHNA and CDR2 as YSLEER. With 0 bases removed from V and 10 bases from J, the gap between germline ends came to 9 bases. The CDR3 totals 13 residues.

The chain recombines TRBV2 with TRBJ2-7; tentative D call: TRBD1 (6 bases). The CDR3 loop spans 14 amino acids. Germline loops: CDR1 SNHLY, CDR2 FYNNEI. Deletions cut 2 bases from V and 3 bases from J, with 11 bases between. CDR3 DNA sequence: TGTGCCAGCAGTGAATGGGGGCAGATCTACGAGCAGTACTTC. Translated, it gives CASSEWGQIYEQYF.

The count of this clone is one. V and J are TRBV7-8 and TRBJ1-3; D is perhaps TRBD1 (5 bases). Germline CDR1 reads SGHVS; CDR2 reads FQNEAQ. The V and J ends lost 6 bases and 0 bases respectively, with 12 bases between them. This CDR3 has 15 amino acids. The CDR3 DNA is TGTGCCAGCAGGAGGGCGGGGGGCTCTGGAAACACCATATATTTT. Encoded protein: CASRRAGGSGNTIYF.

The rearrangement joins TRBV18 to TRBJ1-2, with TRBD1 matching over 7 bases. The CDR3 extends over 14 amino acids. The germline gives CDR1 KGHSH, CDR2 LQKENI. V lost 3 bases to trimming and J lost 1 base; unmatched junction nucleotides: 2. In DNA, the CDR3 is TGTGCCAGCTCACCGGACAGGTTTAACTATGGCTACACCTTC. Protein: CASSPDRFNYGYTF.

CDR3 loop: CAISTGQGGQPQHF. For the CDR3, the DNA is TGTGCCATCAGTACAGGACAGGGAGGTCAGCCCCAGCATTTT. This chain uses TRBV10-3 with TRBJ1-5, with TRBD1 matching over 8 bases. From germline, CDR1 is ENHRY and CDR2 SYGVKD. V lost 5 bases to trimming and J lost 6 bases; unmatched junction nucleotides: 6. The CDR3 loop spans 14 amino acids.

This clone was observed a handful of times. This chain joins TRBV10-3 and TRBJ1-1, with 10 bases identical to TRBD1. Germline lookup yields CDR1 ENHRY and CDR2 SYGVKD. The CDR3 consists of 15 residues. The J segment lost 3 bases and the V segment lost 6 bases, leaving 7 bases of the junction unmatched. Here the CDR3 DNA reads TGTGCCATCAGGCGACAGGGGGCCTCCGACACTGAAGCTTTCTTT. Translating gives CAIRRQGASDTEAFF.

The chain is built from TRBV19 and TRBJ1-2, with D possibly being TRBD1 (5 bases). CDR1 is LNHDA and CDR2 is SQIVND in the germline V gene (reference sequence). This CDR3 region has 16 residues. Trimming took off 4 bases at V and 5 bases at J, with 20 bases between the two ends. CDR3 coding DNA: TGTGCCAGTAGTACCCCAGGACAACCACCTTTTTATGGCTACACCTTC. Protein product: CASSTPGQPPFYGYTF.

This clone was seen once. The V call is TRBV6-5, the J call TRBJ2-6, with unresolved D. The V gene's germline CDR1 is MNHEY and CDR2 SVGAGI. Trimming removed 8 bases at V and 0 bases at J, with 8 bases between. The CDR3 runs 14 residues. CDR3 loop: CASGPFSGANVLTF. CDR3 DNA: TGTGCCAGCGGCCCTTTCTCTGGGGCCAACGTCCTGACTTTC.